This T cell receptor beta chain was sequenced for a study of cytomegalovirus exposure and HLA in healthy donors. Study as a whole: Prior work identified 95 million to 120 million unique TCR beta sequences in some 180 million T cells. Study observations and caveats: The CMV antigen specificity of a few CMV-associated chains was confirmed through in vitro analysis. Another analysis was done later, and it associated over 15,000 TCR beta sequences with HLA alleles at 0.05 false discovery rate. Presence/absence analyses took donor sequencing depth as roughly uniform.

Germline-derived CDR1 and CDR2 are SGHTA and FQGNSA. The CDR3 runs to 16 residues. Trimming took 1 base from V and 3 from J, leaving 13 bases between them. In this sample, this clone turned up a few times. Its specificity is not known. Vbeta (60) and Jbeta (13) primers were used in the PCR. Method: immunoSEQ multiplex PCR; TCRdb's copy keeps in-frame clones and lacks some. The sample shows about 140,000 clones, about 74% of them seen only once. Sequenced sample: PBMCs. This sequence joins TRBV7-2 and TRBJ1-5, with D unresolved. This clonotype was sampled from a woman between 35 and 50 years old in good health and CMV-seronegative. In DNA form, the CDR3 reads TGTGCCAGCAGCTTAGAGTGGACTTTCCCCAATCAGCCCCAGCATTTT. Its protein product is CASSLEWTFPNQPQHF.